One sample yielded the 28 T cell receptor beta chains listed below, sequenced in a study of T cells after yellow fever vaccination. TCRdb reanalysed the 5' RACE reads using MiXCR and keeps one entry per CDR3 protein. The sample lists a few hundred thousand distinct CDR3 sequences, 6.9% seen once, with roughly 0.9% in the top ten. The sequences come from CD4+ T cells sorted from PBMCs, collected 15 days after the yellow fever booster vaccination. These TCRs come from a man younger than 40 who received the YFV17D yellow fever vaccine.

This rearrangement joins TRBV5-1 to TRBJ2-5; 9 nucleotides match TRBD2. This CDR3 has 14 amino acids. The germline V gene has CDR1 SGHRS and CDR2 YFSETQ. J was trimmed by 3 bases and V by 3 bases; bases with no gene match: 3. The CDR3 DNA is TGCGCCAGCAGCTGGATAGCGGGAGAAGAGACCCAGTACTTC. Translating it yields CASSWIAGEETQYF.

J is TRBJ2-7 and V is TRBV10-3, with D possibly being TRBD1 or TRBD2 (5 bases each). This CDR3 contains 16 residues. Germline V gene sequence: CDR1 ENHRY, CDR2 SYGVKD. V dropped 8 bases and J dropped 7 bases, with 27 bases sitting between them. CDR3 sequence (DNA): TGTGCCATCGCCGGGGCTCGGGCAACAGGACCTATGGAGCAGTACTTC. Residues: CAIAGARATGPMEQYF.

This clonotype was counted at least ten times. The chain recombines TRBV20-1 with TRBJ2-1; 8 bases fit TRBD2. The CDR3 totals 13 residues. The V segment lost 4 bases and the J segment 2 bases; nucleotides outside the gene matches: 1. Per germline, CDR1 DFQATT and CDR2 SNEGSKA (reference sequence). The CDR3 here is CSATSGPYNEQFF. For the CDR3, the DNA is TGCAGTGCTACTAGCGGGCCCTACAATGAGCAGTTCTTC.

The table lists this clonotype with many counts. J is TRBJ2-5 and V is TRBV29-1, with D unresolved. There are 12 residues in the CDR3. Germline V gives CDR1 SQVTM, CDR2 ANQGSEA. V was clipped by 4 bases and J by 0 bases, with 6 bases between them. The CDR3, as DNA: TGCAGCGTTGTCGGGTACCAAGAGACCCAGTACTTC. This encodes CSVVGYQETQYF.

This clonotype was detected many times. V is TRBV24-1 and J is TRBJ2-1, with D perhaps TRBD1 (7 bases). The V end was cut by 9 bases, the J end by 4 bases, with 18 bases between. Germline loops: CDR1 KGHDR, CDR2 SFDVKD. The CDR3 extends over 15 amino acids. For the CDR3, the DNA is TGTGCCACCGCGGGGAAGGGGGCGTATTACAATGAGCAGTTCTTC. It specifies CATAGKGAYYNEQFF.

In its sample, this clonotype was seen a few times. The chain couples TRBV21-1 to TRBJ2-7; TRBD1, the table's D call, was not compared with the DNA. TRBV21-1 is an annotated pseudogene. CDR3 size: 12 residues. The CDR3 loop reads CASNEGGPEQYF. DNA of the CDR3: TGTGCCAGCAACGAGGGGGGGCCAGAGCAGTACTTC.

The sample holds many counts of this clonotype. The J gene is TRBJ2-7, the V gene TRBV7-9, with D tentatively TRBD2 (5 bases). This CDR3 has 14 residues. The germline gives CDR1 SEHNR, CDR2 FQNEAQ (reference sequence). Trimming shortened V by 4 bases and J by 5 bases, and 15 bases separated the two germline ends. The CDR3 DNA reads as TGTGCCAGCAGCTCTGGACTGCCTCCCAACGAGCAGTACTTC. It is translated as CASSSGLPPNEQYF.

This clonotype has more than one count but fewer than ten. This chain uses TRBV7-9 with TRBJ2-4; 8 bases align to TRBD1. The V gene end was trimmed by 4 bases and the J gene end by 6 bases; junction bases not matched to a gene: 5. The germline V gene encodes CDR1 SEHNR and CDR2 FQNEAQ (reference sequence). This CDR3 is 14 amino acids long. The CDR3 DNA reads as TGTGCCAGCAGCTCGGGACAGGCAGGAAACATTCAGTACTTC. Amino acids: CASSSGQAGNIQYF.

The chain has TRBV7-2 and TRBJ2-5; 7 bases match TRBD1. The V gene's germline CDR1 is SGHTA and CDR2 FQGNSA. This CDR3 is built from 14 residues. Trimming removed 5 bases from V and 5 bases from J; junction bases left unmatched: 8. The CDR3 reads CASSPQTGLETQYF. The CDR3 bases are TGTGCCAGCAGCCCCCAGACAGGGCTGGAGACCCAGTACTTC.

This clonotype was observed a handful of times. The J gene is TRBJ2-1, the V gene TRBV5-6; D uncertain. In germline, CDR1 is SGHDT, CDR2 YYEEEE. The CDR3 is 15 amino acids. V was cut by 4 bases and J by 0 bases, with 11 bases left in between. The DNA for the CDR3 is TGTGCCAGCAGCCCTGACTTCAGCTCCTACAATGAGCAGTTCTTC. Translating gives CASSPDFSSYNEQFF.

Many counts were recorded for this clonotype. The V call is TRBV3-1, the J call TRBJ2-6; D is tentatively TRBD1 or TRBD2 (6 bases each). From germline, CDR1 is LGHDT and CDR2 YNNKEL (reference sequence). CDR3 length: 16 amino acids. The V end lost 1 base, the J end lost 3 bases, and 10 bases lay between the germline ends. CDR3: CASSQGGALGANVLTF. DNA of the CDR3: TGTGCCAGCAGCCAAGGGGGGGCTCTTGGGGCCAACGTCCTGACTTTC.

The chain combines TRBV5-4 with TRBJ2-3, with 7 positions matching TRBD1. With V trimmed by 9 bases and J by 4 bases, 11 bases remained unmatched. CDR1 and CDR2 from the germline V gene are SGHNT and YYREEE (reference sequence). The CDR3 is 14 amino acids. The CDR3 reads CATRQDRSSDTQYF. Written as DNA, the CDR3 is TGTGCCACCAGACAGGACAGGAGTTCAGATACGCAGTATTTT.

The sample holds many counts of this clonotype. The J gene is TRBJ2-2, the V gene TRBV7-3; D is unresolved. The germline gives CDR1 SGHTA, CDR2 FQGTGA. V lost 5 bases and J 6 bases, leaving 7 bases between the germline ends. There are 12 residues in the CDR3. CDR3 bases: TGTGCCAGCAGCCCCCCTTCCGGGGAGCTGTTTTTT. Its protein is CASSPPSGELFF.

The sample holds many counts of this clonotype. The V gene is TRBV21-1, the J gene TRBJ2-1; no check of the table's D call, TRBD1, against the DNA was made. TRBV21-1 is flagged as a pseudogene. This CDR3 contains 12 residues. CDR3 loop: CASRQGLNEQFF. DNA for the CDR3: TGTGCCAGCAGGCAGGGGCTCAATGAGCAGTTCTTC.

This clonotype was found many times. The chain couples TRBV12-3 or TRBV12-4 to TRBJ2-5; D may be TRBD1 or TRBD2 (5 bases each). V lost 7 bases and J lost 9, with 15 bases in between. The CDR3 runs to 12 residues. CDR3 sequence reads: CASTQGLGAQYF. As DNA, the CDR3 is TGTGCCAGCACTCAGGGCCTCGGGGCCCAGTACTTC.

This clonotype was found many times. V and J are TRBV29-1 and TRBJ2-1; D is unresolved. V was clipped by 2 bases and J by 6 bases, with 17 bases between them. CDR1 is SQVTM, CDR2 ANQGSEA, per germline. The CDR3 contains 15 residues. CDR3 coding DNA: TGCAGCGTTGAAATTTCCCGTCGGGCGGCCAATGAGCAGTTCTTC. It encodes CSVEISRRAANEQFF.

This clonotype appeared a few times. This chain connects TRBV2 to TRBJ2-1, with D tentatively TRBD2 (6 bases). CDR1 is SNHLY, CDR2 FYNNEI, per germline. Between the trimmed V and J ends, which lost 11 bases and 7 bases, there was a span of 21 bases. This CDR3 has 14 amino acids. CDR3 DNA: TGTGCCGGAGGGAATCCCCCTTTATTGAATGAGCAGTTCTTC. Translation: CAGGNPPLLNEQFF.

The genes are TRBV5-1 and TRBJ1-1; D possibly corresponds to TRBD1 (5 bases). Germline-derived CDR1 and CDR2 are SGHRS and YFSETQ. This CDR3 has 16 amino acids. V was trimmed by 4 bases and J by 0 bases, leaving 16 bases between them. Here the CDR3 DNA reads TGCGCCAGCAGCGTAGGACACGAAATATTGAACACTGAAGCTTTCTTT. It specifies CASSVGHEILNTEAFF.

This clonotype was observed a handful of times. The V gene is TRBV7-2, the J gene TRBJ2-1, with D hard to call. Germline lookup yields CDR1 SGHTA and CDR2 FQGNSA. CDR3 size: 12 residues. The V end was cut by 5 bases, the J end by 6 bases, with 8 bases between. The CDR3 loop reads CASSPLFNEQFF. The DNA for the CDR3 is TGTGCCAGCAGCCCACTCTTCAATGAGCAGTTCTTC.

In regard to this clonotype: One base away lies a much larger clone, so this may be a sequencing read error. For the CDR3, the DNA is TGCGCCAGCAGCCCAGCGGCTAGCTCCTGCAATGAGCAGTTCTTC. Protein product: CASSPAASSCNEQFF. The J gene is TRBJ2-1, the V gene TRBV5-1; D is perhaps TRBD2 (5 bases). The CDR3 consists of 15 residues. The V gene's germline CDR1 is SGHRS and CDR2 YFSETQ.

This chain's CDR3 is CASSNDPYSGNTIYF. For the CDR3, the DNA is TGTGCCAGTAGTAACGACCCGTACTCTGGAAACACCATATATTTT. The chain links TRBV19 to TRBJ1-3; D not resolved. This CDR3 region has 15 residues. The germline V gene encodes CDR1 LNHDA and CDR2 SQIVND (reference sequence). With 4 bases removed from V and 0 bases from J, the gap between germline ends came to 10 bases. The variable domain in full, with the rest retrieved from reference TRBV19 and TRBJ1-3, is DGGITQSPKYLFRKEGQNVTLSCEQNLNHDAMYWYRQDPGQGLRLIYYSQIVNDFQKGDIAEGYSVSREKKESFPLTVTSAQKNPTAFYLCASSNDPYSGNTIYFGEGSWLTVV.

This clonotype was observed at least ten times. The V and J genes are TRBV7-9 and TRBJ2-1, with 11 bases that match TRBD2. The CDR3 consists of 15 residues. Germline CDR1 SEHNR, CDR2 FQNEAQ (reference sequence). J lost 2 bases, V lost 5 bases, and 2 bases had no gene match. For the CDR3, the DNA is TGTGCCAGCAGCCCTAGCGGGAGGACCTACAATGAGCAGTTCTTC. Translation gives CASSPSGRTYNEQFF. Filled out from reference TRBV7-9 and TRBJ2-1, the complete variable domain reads DTGVSQNPRHKITKRGQNVTFRCDPISEHNRLYWYRQTLGQGPEFLTYFQNEAQLEKSRLLSDRFSAERPKGSFSTLEIQRTEQGDSAMYLCASSPSGRTYNEQFFGPGTRLTVL.

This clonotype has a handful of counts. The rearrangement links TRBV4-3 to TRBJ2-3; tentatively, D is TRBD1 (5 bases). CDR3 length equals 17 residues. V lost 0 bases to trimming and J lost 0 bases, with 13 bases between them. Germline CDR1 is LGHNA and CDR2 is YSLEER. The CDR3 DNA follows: TGCGCCAGCAGCCAAGACGTCGCAGGGCGGAGCACAGATACGCAGTATTTT. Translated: CASSQDVAGRSTDTQYF.

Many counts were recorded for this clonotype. The chain's CDR3 is CSAKRMGLETQYF. The CDR3 DNA reads TGCAGTGCTAAAAGGATGGGGTTAGAGACCCAGTACTTC. The chain combines TRBV20-1 with TRBJ2-5, with unresolved D. The germline gives CDR1 DFQATT, CDR2 SNEGSKA (reference sequence). V lost 4 bases and J 4 bases, leaving 13 bases between the germline ends. The length of the CDR3 is 13 residues.

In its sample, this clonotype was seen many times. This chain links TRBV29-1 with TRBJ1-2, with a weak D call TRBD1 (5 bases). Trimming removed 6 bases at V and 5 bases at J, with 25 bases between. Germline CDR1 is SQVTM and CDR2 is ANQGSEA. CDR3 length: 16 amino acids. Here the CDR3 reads CSVSEVLMQGTYGYTF. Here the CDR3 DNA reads TGCAGCGTGTCGGAGGTACTGATGCAGGGCACTTATGGCTACACCTTC.

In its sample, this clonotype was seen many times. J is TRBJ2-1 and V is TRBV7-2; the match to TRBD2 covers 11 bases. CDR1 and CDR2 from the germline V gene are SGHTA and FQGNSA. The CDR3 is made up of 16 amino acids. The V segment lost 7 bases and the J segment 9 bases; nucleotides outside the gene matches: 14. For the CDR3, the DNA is TGTGCCAGCATCAGCCGATTTAGCGGGAGGGCCGCTGAGCAGTTCTTC. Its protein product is CASISRFSGRAAEQFF. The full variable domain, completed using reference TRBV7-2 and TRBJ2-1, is GAGVSQSPSNKVTEKGKDVELRCDPISGHTALYWYRQSLGQGLEFLIYFQGNSAPDKSGLPSDRFSAERTGGSVSTLTIQRTQQEDSAVYLCASISRFSGRAAEQFFGPGTRLTVL.

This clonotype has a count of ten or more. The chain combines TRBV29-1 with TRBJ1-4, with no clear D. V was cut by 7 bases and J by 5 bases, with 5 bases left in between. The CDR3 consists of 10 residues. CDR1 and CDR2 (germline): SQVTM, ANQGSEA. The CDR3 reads CSARNEKLFF. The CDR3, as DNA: TGCAGCGCCAGAAATGAAAAACTGTTTTTT.

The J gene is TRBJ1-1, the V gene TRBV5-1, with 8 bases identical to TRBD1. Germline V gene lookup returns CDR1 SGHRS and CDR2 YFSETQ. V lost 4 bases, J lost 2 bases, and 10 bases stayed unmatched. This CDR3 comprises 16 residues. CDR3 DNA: TGCGCCAGCAGCAGACTCCCGGACAGGGATAACACTGAAGCTTTCTTT. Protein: CASSRLPDRDNTEAFF. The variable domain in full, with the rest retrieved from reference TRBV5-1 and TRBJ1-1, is KAGVTQTPRYLIKTRGQQVTLSCSPISGHRSVSWYQQTPGQGLQFLFEYFSETQRNKGNFPGRFSGRQFSNSRSEMNVSTLELGDSALYLCASSRLPDRDNTEAFFGQGTRLTVV.